These 5 T cell receptor beta chains originate from one sample sequenced in a study of T cell repertoires in ileal Crohn's disease. TCRdb's table, derived via immunoSEQ multiplex PCR, lists solely in-frame clones and lacks some. The data contain 3,500 to 4,500 clones, approximately 65% of them singletons. Sequencing input: ileal tissue. The receptor source for this set is an adult with Crohn's disease.

The chain has TRBV6-1 and TRBJ2-2; TRBD2 agrees at 7 bases. The CDR3 is 15 amino acids. Trimming at V came to 9 bases and at J to 4 bases, leaving 11 bases not matched to a gene. Germline CDR1 is MNHNS and CDR2 is SASEGT. The CDR3 sequence: CASSSGGSLTGELFF. CDR3 nucleotides: TGTGCCAGTTCCTCGGGCGGGAGTCTCACCGGGGAGCTGTTTTTT.

The CDR3 region has the DNA TGTGCCAGCACCTTAACTAGCGGGAGAAGTGTGGATACGCAGTATTTT. Translating it yields CASTLTSGRSVDTQYF. This chain joins TRBV6-6 and TRBJ2-3; 11 bases are a match to TRBD2. CDR1 and CDR2 (germline): MNHNY, SVGAGI (reference sequence). The CDR3 consists of 16 residues. V lost 7 bases to trimming and J lost 6 bases; unmatched junction nucleotides: 12.

V is TRBV30 and J is TRBJ1-5, with D unresolved. The germline V and J ends were trimmed by 4 bases and 1 base, with 11 bases remaining between them. The CDR3 consists of 14 residues. CDR1 GTSNPN and CDR2 SVGIG come from the germline V gene (reference sequence). The CDR3 loop reads CAWNGGLSNQPQHF. CDR3 DNA sequence: TGTGCCTGGAACGGAGGGCTCAGCAATCAGCCCCAGCATTTT.

The rearrangement uses TRBV5-1 and TRBJ2-5; 7 bases are a match to TRBD2. Germline CDR1 is SGHRS and CDR2 is YFSETQ. This CDR3 is 14 amino acids long. The junction had 5 bases not matched to a gene; V was cut back by 3 bases and J by 3 bases. The CDR3, as DNA: TGCGCCAGCAGCTCGAGCGGGATAAAAGAGACCCAGTACTTC. Its protein product is CASSSSGIKETQYF.

This clone was seen a few times. V usage is TRBV10-3 and J usage is TRBJ1-1, with 7 positions matching TRBD1. V dropped 2 bases and J dropped 0; count of bases not matched to a gene: 9. The CDR3 runs 17 residues. The V gene's germline CDR1 is ENHRY and CDR2 SYGVKD. CDR3 coding DNA: TGTGCCATCAGTGAGATTGCTCCGGGACAGATGAACACTGAAGCTTTCTTT. Its protein product is CAISEIAPGQMNTEAFF.